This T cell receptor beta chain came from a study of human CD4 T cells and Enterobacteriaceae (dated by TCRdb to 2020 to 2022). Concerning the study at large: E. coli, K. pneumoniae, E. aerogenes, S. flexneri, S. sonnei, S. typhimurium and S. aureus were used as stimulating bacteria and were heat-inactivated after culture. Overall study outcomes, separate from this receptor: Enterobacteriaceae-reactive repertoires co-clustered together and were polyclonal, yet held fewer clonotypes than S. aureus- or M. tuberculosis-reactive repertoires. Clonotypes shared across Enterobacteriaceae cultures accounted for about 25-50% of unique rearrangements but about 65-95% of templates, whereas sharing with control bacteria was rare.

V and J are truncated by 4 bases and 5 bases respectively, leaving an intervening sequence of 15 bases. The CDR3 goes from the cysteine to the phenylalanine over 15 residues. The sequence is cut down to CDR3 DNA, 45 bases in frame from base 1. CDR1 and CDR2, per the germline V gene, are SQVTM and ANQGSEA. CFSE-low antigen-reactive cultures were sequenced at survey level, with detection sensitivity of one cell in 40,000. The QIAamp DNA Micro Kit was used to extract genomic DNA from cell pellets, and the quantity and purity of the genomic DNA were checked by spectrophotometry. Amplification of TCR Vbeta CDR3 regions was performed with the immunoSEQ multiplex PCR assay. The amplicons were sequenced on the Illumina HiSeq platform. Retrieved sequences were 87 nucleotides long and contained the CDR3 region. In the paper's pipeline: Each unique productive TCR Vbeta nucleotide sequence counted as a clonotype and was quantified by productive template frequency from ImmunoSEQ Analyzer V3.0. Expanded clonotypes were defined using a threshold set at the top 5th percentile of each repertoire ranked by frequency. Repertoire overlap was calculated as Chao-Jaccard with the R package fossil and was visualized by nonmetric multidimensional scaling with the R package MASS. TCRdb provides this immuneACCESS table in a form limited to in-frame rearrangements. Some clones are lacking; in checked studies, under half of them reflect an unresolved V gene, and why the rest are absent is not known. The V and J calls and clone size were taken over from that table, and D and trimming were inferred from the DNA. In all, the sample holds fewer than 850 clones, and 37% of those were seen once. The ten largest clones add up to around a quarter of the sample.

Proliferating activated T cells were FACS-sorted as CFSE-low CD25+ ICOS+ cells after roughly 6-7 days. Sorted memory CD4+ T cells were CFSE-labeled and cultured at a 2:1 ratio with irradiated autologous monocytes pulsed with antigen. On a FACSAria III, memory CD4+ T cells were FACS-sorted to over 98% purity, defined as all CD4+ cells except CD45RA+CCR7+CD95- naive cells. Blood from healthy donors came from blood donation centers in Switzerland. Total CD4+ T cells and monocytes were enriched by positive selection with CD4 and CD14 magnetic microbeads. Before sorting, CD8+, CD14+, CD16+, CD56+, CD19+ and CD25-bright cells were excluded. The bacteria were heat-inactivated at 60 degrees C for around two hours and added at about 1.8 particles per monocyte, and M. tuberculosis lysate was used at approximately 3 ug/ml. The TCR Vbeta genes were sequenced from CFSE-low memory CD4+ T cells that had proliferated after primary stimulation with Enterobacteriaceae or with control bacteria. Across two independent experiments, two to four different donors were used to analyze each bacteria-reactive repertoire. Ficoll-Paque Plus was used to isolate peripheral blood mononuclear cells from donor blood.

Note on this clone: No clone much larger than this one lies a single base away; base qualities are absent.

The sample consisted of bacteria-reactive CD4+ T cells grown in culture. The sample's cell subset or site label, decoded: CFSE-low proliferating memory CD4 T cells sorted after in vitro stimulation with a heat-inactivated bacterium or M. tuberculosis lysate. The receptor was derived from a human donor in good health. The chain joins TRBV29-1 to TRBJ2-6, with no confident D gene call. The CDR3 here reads CSVVMHTSRANVLTF. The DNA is TGCAGCGTTGTCATGCATACAAGTCGGGCCAACGTCCTGACTTTC.